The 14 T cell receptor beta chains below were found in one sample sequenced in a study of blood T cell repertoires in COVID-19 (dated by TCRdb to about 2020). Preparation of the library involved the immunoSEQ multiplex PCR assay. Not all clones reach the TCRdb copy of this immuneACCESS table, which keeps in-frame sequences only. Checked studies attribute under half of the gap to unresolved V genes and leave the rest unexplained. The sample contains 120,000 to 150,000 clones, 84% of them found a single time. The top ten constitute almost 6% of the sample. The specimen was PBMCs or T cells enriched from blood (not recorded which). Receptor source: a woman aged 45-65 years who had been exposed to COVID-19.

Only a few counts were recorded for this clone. Here the CDR3 DNA reads TGTGCCAGTAGTATATCCAGGACAGGGGGCTCGGGGGAGCTGTTTTTT. Translation: CASSISRTGGSGELFF. This chain joins TRBV19 and TRBJ2-2, with 11 bases matching TRBD1. The CDR3 is 16 residues long. Germline assignment: CDR1 LNHDA and CDR2 SQIVND (reference sequence). Losses at the gene ends were 2 bases for V and 8 bases for J; bases not matched to a gene: 7. The whole variable domain, filled in from reference TRBV19 and TRBJ2-2, reads DGGITQSPKYLFRKEGQNVTLSCEQNLNHDAMYWYRQDPGQGLRLIYYSQIVNDFQKGDIAEGYSVSREKKESFPLTVTSAQKNPTAFYLCASSISRTGGSGELFFGEGSRLTVL.

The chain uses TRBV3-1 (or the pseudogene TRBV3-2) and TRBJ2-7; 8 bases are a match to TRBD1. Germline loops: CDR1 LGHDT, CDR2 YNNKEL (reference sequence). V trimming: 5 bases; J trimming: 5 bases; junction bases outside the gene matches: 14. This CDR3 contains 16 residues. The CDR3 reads CASSKGRQGASNEQYF. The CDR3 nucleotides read TGTGCCAGCAGCAAGGGGCGGCAGGGGGCGAGCAACGAGCAGTACTTC.

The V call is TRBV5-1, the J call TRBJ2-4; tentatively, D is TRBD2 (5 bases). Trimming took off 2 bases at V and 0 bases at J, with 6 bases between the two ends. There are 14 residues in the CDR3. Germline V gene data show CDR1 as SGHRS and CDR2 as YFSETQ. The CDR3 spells CASSFGGAKNIQYF. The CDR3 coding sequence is TGCGCCAGCAGCTTCGGAGGAGCCAAAAACATTCAGTACTTC.

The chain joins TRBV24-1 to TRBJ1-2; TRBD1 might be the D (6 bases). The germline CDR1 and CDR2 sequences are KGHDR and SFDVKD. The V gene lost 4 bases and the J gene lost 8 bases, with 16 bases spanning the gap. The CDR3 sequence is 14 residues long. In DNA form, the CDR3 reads TGTGCCACCAGTGACCTAAGGGGGAGCGGCGGCTACACCTTC. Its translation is CATSDLRGSGGYTF.

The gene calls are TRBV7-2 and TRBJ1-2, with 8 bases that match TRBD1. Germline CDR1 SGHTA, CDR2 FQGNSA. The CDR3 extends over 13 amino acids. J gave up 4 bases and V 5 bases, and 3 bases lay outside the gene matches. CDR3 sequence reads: CASSRQGTYGYTF. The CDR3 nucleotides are TGTGCCAGCAGCCGACAGGGGACCTATGGCTACACCTTC.

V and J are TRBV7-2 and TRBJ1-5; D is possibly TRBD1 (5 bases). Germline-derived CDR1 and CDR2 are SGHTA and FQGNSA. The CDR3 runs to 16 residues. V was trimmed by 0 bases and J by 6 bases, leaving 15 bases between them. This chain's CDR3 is CASSLARQGIGQPQHF. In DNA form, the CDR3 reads TGTGCCAGCAGCTTAGCACGGCAGGGAATAGGTCAGCCCCAGCATTTT.

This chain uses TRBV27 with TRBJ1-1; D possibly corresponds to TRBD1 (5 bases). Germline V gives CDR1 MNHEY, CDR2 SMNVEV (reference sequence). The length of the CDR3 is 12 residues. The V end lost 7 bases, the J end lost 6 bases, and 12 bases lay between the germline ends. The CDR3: CASITARAEAFF. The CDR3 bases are TGTGCCAGCATCACTGCCAGGGCTGAAGCTTTCTTT.

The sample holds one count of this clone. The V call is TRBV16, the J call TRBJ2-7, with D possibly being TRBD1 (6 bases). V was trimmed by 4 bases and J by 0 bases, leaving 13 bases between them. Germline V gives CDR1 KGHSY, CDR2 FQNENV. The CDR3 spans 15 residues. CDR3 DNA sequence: TGTGCCAGCAGCCCACTCGTAGGGGGCTCCTACGAGCAGTACTTC. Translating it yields CASSPLVGGSYEQYF.

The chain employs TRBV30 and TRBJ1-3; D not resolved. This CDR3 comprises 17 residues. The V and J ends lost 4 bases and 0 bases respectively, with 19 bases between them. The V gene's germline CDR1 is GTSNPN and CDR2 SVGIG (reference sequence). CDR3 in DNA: TGTGCCTGGATCCGGGTCAGCGCGGGGTCCTCTGGAAACACCATATATTTT. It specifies CAWIRVSAGSSGNTIYF.

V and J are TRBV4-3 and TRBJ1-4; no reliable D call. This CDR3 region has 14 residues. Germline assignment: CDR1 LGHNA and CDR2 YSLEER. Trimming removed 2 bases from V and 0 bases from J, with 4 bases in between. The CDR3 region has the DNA TGCGCCAGCAGCCAAAGCGCAACTAATGAAAAACTGTTTTTT. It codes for CASSQSATNEKLFF.

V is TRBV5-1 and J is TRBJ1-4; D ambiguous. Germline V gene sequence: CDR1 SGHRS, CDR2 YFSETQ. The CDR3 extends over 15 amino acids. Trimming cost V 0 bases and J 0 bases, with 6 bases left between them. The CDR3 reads CASSLAFATNEKLFF. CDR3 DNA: TGCGCCAGCAGCTTGGCATTTGCAACTAATGAAAAACTGTTTTTT.

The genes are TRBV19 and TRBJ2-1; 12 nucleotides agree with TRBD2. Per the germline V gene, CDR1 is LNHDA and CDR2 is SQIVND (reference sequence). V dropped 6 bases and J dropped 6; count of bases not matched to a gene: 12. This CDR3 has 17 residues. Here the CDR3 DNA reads TGTGCCAGTAGCTCCTCTTCGACTAGCGGGGGACCCAATGAGCAGTTCTTC. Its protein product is CASSSSSTSGGPNEQFF.

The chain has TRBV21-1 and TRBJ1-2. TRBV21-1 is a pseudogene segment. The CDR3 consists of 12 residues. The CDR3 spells CASSTDYYGYTF. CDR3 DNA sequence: TGTGCCAGCAGCACGGACTACTATGGCTACACCTTC.

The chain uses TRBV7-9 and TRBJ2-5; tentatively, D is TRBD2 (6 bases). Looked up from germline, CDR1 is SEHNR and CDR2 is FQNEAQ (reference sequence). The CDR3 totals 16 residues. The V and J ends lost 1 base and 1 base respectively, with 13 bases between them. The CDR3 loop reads CASSLGGESPQETQYF. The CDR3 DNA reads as TGTGCCAGCAGCTTAGGGGGGGAGAGTCCCCAAGAGACCCAGTACTTC.